The 22 T cell receptor beta chains given below trace back to one sample, sequenced in a study of radiation and T cells in renal cell carcinoma. The time point was: blood 4 weeks post-SBRT, at nephrectomy. Treatment given: 15 Gy SBRT to primary tumor, nephrectomy 4 weeks later. Libraries were prepared by immunoSEQ multiplex PCR; TCRdb keeps only in-frame clonotypes and omits some of them. The table lists 150,000 to 200,000 clones, about 88% of them singletons. Specimen: blood, collected from a patient whose treatment included radiotherapy and nephrectomy. The receptors come from a woman in her forties or fifties with renal cell carcinoma.

This clone was seen many times. CDR3 region: CASMVRDGKGYTF. CDR3 nucleotides: TGTGCCAGTATGGTCCGGGACGGCAAGGGCTACACCTTC. The chain employs TRBV19 and TRBJ1-2; D may be TRBD1 (5 bases). The germline gives CDR1 LNHDA, CDR2 SQIVND (reference sequence). Trimming shortened V by 7 bases and J by 8 bases, and 17 bases separated the two germline ends. The CDR3 runs to 13 residues.

The chain is built from TRBV18 and TRBJ1-6; D may be TRBD1 (6 bases). The CDR3 totals 14 residues. In germline, CDR1 is KGHSH, CDR2 LQKENI. Trimming cost V 3 bases and J 5 bases, with 8 bases left between them. Written as DNA, the CDR3 is TGTGCCAGCTCACCGGACAGAGATAATTCACCCCTCCACTTT. The encoded protein is CASSPDRDNSPLHF.

CDR3 amino acids: CASSHSGGPLNEQFF. CDR3 coding DNA: TGCGCCAGCAGCCATAGCGGGGGGCCCCTCAATGAGCAGTTCTTC. The rearrangement joins TRBV5-1 to TRBJ2-1, with TRBD2 identical over 10 bases. V was clipped by 4 bases and J by 6 bases; unmatched bases: 7. This CDR3 has 15 residues. Germline V gene lookup returns CDR1 SGHRS and CDR2 YFSETQ.

The chain is built from TRBV5-1 and TRBJ2-5, with 15 bases aligning to TRBD2. Per germline, CDR1 SGHRS and CDR2 YFSETQ. The CDR3 sequence is 17 residues long. The trim removed 4 bases at V and 4 bases at J, leaving 8 bases unmatched. CDR3 DNA: TGCGCCAGCAGCCCACCTGGACTAGCGGGGGGGGCAGAGACCCAGTACTTC. Translating it yields CASSPPGLAGGAETQYF.

CDR3 residues: CASSSNYGYTF. The CDR3, as DNA: TGTGCCAGCAGTTCTAACTATGGCTACACCTTC. The V and J genes are TRBV6-1 and TRBJ1-2; D remains ambiguous. This CDR3 has 11 amino acids. V shed 5 bases and J shed 0 bases, with 1 base lying between them. CDR1 is MNHNS, CDR2 SASEGT, per germline.

The chain recombines TRBV5-1 with TRBJ2-1; 9 nucleotides match TRBD2. This CDR3 contains 12 residues. Germline loops: CDR1 SGHRS, CDR2 YFSETQ. The V and J ends lost 4 bases and 10 bases, in that order; junction bases with no gene match: 3. CDR3 DNA: TGCGCCAGCAGCCGGACTAGCGAAGAGCAGTTCTTC. This sequence encodes CASSRTSEEQFF.

This chain links TRBV7-2 with TRBJ2-7, with D tentatively TRBD1 (5 bases). The CDR3 extends over 13 amino acids. Germline V gene sequence: CDR1 SGHTA, CDR2 FQGNSA. V dropped 4 bases and J dropped 3 bases, with 10 bases sitting between them. The chain's CDR3 is CASSSGHFYEQYF. The DNA of the CDR3 is TGTGCCAGCAGCTCAGGACATTTCTACGAGCAGTACTTC.

This clone has only one observation. The V call is TRBV5-1, the J call TRBJ2-2; 10 bases are a match to TRBD1. The CDR3 loop spans 15 amino acids. J lost 6 bases, V lost 4 bases, and 6 bases had no gene match. From germline, CDR1 is SGHRS and CDR2 YFSETQ. CDR3 bases: TGCGCCAGCAGCCCGCGACAGGGGGCGGCCGGGGAGCTGTTTTTT. Its translation: CASSPRQGAAGELFF.

The chain joins TRBV7-2 to TRBJ2-2; D is possibly TRBD1 (5 bases). The CDR3 has 14 amino acids. Looked up from germline, CDR1 is SGHTA and CDR2 is FQGNSA. V gave up 1 base and J gave up 4 bases, with 7 bases separating them. Here the CDR3 DNA reads TGTGCCAGCAGCTTAGAAAGGGGCACCGGGGAGCTGTTTTTT. It codes for CASSLERGTGELFF. The variable domain in full, completed from reference TRBV7-2 and TRBJ2-2, reads GAGVSQSPSNKVTEKGKDVELRCDPISGHTALYWYRQSLGQGLEFLIYFQGNSAPDKSGLPSDRFSAERTGGSVSTLTIQRTQQEDSAVYLCASSLERGTGELFFGEGSRLTVL.

Worth noting for this clone: Other DNA sequences in the same sample also yield this CDR3. The chain carries TRBV5-1 and TRBJ2-2, with no clear D. V shed 0 bases and J shed 2 bases, with 5 bases lying between them. Germline V gene sequence: CDR1 SGHRS, CDR2 YFSETQ. The CDR3 runs 14 residues. In DNA, the CDR3 is TGCGCCAGCAGCTTGGGGCCTAACACCGGGGAGCTGTTTTTT. Amino acids: CASSLGPNTGELFF.

The chain's CDR3 is CASRIQGTAFYEQYF. CDR3 bases: TGTGCCAGCAGGATACAGGGGACAGCTTTCTACGAGCAGTACTTC. V is TRBV6-1 and J is TRBJ2-7; 7 nucleotides line up with TRBD1. Looked up from germline, CDR1 is MNHNS and CDR2 is SASEGT. The junction had 11 bases not matched to a gene; V was cut back by 6 bases and J by 3 bases. CDR3 length equals 15 residues.

The genes are TRBV30 and TRBJ1-4; D is unclear. The germline V and J ends were trimmed by 1 base and 1 base, with 4 bases remaining between them. Germline values: CDR1 GTSNPN, CDR2 SVGIG (reference sequence). CDR3 length: 13 amino acids. Written as DNA, the CDR3 is TGTGCCTGGAGTGGGGGAACTAATGAAAAACTGTTTTTT. Translation: CAWSGGTNEKLFF.

J is TRBJ1-1 and V is TRBV5-4; no firm D call. This CDR3 is built from 15 residues. V shed 0 bases and J shed 1 base, with 10 bases lying between them. CDR1 SGHNT and CDR2 YYREEE come from the germline V gene (reference sequence). In DNA form, the CDR3 reads TGTGCCAGCAGCTTGGGTTCCCCCGGGAACACTGAAGCTTTCTTT. As protein: CASSLGSPGNTEAFF. Full variable domain (outside the CDR3, taken from reference TRBV5-4 and TRBJ1-1): ETGVTQSPTHLIKTRGQQVTLRCSSQSGHNTVSWYQQALGQGPQFIFQYYREEENGRGNFPPRFSGLQFPNYSSELNVNALELDDSALYLCASSLGSPGNTEAFFGQGTRLTVV.

The rearrangement uses TRBV18 and TRBJ1-1; D not resolved. There are 15 residues in the CDR3. Germline CDR1 and CDR2: KGHSH and LQKENI. Trimming removed 2 bases at V and 1 base at J, with 11 bases between. The CDR3: CASSPLPRENTEAFF. The CDR3 region has the DNA TGTGCCAGCTCACCATTGCCCCGGGAGAACACTGAAGCTTTCTTT.

J is TRBJ1-2 and V is TRBV6-5; D remains unclear. V was shortened by 6 bases and J by 3 bases, with 14 bases between the two germline ends. The CDR3 covers 14 residues. Germline V gives CDR1 MNHEY, CDR2 SVGAGI. Here the CDR3 reads CASSPRPSHYGYTF. The CDR3 region has the DNA TGTGCCAGCAGCCCGAGGCCGTCCCACTATGGCTACACCTTC.

The chain links TRBV19 to TRBJ1-2; D perhaps matches TRBD1 (5 bases). The CDR3 runs to 12 residues. Germline V gene data show CDR1 as LNHDA and CDR2 as SQIVND (reference sequence). Trimming shortened V by 7 bases and J by 6 bases, and 12 bases separated the two germline ends. The CDR3 loop is CASIIEQDGYTF. The CDR3 nucleotides are TGTGCCAGTATCATCGAACAGGATGGCTACACCTTC.

The chain recombines TRBV29-1 with TRBJ1-1; the match to TRBD1 covers 7 bases. Germline CDR1 reads SQVTM; CDR2 reads ANQGSEA. CDR3 length: 13 amino acids. The V gene end was trimmed by 6 bases and the J gene end by 4 bases; junction bases not matched to a gene: 8. CDR3 coding DNA: TGCAGCGTGGTTCAGGGGGGGGGCACTGAAGCTTTCTTT. Residues: CSVVQGGGTEAFF.

The V call is TRBV12-5, the J call TRBJ2-7; D perhaps matches TRBD1 (6 bases). Germline assignment: CDR1 LGHNT and CDR2 FRNRAP. This CDR3 has 14 amino acids. The V gene lost 6 bases and the J gene lost 0 bases, with 12 bases spanning the gap. CDR3 nucleotide sequence: TGTGCTAGTGGCTTAGGGACAATCTCCTACGAGCAGTACTTC. Protein product: CASGLGTISYEQYF.

CDR3 sequence (DNA): TGTGCCAGCTCACCACCTGTGGGAGAGACCCAGTACTTC. It is translated as CASSPPVGETQYF. The J gene is TRBJ2-5, the V gene TRBV18; D ambiguous. V was trimmed by 0 bases and J by 4 bases, leaving 6 bases between them. CDR1 is KGHSH, CDR2 LQKENI, per germline. This CDR3 region has 13 residues. Full variable domain (outside the CDR3, taken from reference TRBV18 and TRBJ2-5): NAGVMQNPRHLVRRRGQEARLRCSPMKGHSHVYWYRQLPEEGLKFMVYLQKENIIDESGMPKERFSAEFPKEGPSILRIQQVVRGDSAAYFCASSPPVGETQYFGPGTRLLVL.

This clone was seen only once. The rearrangement links TRBV19 to TRBJ1-5; D unresolved. V gave up 5 bases and J gave up 1 base, with 6 bases separating them. This CDR3 contains 13 residues. Germline loops: CDR1 LNHDA, CDR2 SQIVND (reference sequence). The CDR3 region has the DNA TGTGCCAGTAGTTCACAGAGCAATCAGCCCCAGCATTTT. It codes for CASSSQSNQPQHF.

This chain connects TRBV9 to TRBJ1-3, with D unclear. Germline CDR1 SGDLS, CDR2 YYNGEE. With 7 bases removed from V and 1 base from J, the gap between germline ends came to 12 bases. This CDR3 has 14 residues. The CDR3 is CASRPGISGNTIYF. The CDR3 DNA reads TGTGCCAGCCGGCCGGGTATTTCTGGAAACACCATATATTTT. Together with reference TRBV9 and TRBJ1-3, the CDR3 gives the full variable domain: DSGVTQTPKHLITATGQRVTLRCSPRSGDLSVYWYQQSLDQGLQFLIQYYNGEERAKGNILERFSAQQFPDLHSELNLSSLELGDSALYFCASRPGISGNTIYFGEGSWLTVV.

As regards this clone: The same CDR3 can be traced to other DNA sequences in this sample. The gene calls are TRBV18 and TRBJ1-5, with 7 bases identical to TRBD1. J was trimmed by 0 bases and V by 3 bases; bases with no gene match: 2. Germline CDR1 reads KGHSH; CDR2 reads LQKENI. This CDR3 spans 15 amino acids. The CDR3 sequence is CASSPQGDSNQPQHF. In DNA form, the CDR3 reads TGTGCCAGCTCACCTCAGGGGGATAGCAATCAGCCCCAGCATTTT.